This TCR beta chain was captured in a study of T cell responses to AZD1222 COVID-19 vaccine. Study overall: Second-dose schedules of about 4 or about 12 weeks were combined.

In the case of this clone: Its antigen is still unknown.

Whole-study findings and limits: A reported finding is that nearly half of spike-specific TCRs target unmutated variant regions. Recipients of two AZD1222 doses showed rising Spike-specific TCR breadth and depth. White British ancestry dominated among donors, who included more females, and clonal diversity was possibly underestimated.

The repertoire was sequenced with immunoSEQ multiplex PCR; TCRdb's copy has only in-frame clones and lacks some. The sample consists of 75,000 to 100,000 clones, 80% to 90% of them appearing once. Specimen: peripheral blood, collected on day 0 of AZD1222 vaccination. The sequence came from an adult in good health.

DNA of the CDR3: TGTGCCAGCAGCTCGACGGGGGGCTCTGGAAACACCATATATTTT. It yields the protein CASSSTGGSGNTIYF. This chain joins TRBV7-8 and TRBJ1-3; perhaps TRBD1 as D (5 bases). The V gene lost 4 bases and the J gene lost 0 bases, with 10 bases spanning the gap. The CDR3 is made up of 15 amino acids. Germline V gene sequence: CDR1 SGHVS, CDR2 FQNEAQ.